The 18 T cell receptor beta chains in this list originate from one sample, sequenced in a study of CD8 T cells in ankylosing spondylitis. MiXCR, applied by TCRdb to the 5' RACE reads, yields one record per CDR3 protein. The sample consists of 250,000 to 400,000 distinct CDR3 sequences, roughly 11% of them appearing once. Sequencing was performed on blood, either unsorted or a sorted T cell fraction (not recorded which). Receptors originate from a female donor with ankylosing spondylitis or in good health (not recorded which).

This clonotype was counted many times. J is TRBJ1-4 and V is TRBV7-6; 7 positions match TRBD1. Germline V gives CDR1 SGHVS, CDR2 FNYEAQ. Losses at the gene ends were 1 base for V and 2 bases for J; bases not matched to a gene: 7. This CDR3 has 17 residues. The CDR3 region has the DNA TGTGCCAGCAGCTTAGGTTTGAGGGGGCGGACTAATGAAAAACTGTTTTTT. Translating it yields CASSLGLRGRTNEKLFF.

The V call is TRBV7-6, the J call TRBJ2-2; TRBD2 aligns across 9 bases. Germline CDR1 SGHVS, CDR2 FNYEAQ. V dropped 5 bases and J dropped 7; count of bases not matched to a gene: 14. This CDR3 comprises 17 residues. The chain's CDR3 is CASSLTVAGESGGELFF. CDR3 sequence (DNA): TGTGCCAGCAGCCTTACAGTAGCGGGAGAAAGTGGCGGGGAGCTGTTTTTT. Based on the CDR3 plus reference TRBV7-6 and TRBJ2-2, the full variable domain is GAGVSQSPRYKVTKRGQDVALRCDPISGHVSLYWYRQALGQGPEFLTYFNYEAQQDKSGLPNDRFSAERPEGSISTLTIQRTEQRDSAMYRCASSLTVAGESGGELFFGEGSRLTVL.

This clonotype turned up a few times. This chain joins TRBV4-1 and TRBJ2-1, with D perhaps TRBD1 or TRBD2 (5 bases each). The CDR3 covers 17 residues. The germline V gene encodes CDR1 MGHRA and CDR2 YSYEKL. V gave up 3 bases and J gave up 5 bases, with 20 bases separating them. CDR3 in amino acids: CASSHPPASGAHNEQFF. Written as DNA, the CDR3 is TGCGCCAGCAGCCATCCCCCGGCCTCCGGGGCCCACAATGAGCAGTTCTTC.

In this sample, this clonotype turned up many times. The chain carries TRBV20-1 and TRBJ2-2; 9 bases map to TRBD1. The trim removed 6 bases at V and 6 bases at J, leaving 5 bases unmatched. This CDR3 is built from 13 residues. Germline V gene data show CDR1 as DFQATT and CDR2 as SNEGSKA (reference sequence). The CDR3, as DNA: TGCAGTGCCGGACAGGGGCCGTCCGGGGAGCTGTTTTTT. Translation gives CSAGQGPSGELFF.

The table lists this clonotype with many counts. The chain employs TRBV20-1 and TRBJ1-4; D unresolved. CDR3 length: 15 amino acids. V lost 0 bases to trimming and J lost 1 base, with 9 bases between them. Germline V gene data show CDR1 as DFQATT and CDR2 as SNEGSKA (reference sequence). CDR3 sequence: CSARDSAITNEKLFF. CDR3 coding DNA: TGCAGTGCTAGAGATTCCGCGATAACTAATGAAAAACTGTTTTTT.

This clonotype was found many times. This chain joins TRBV27 and TRBJ2-3; tentative D call: TRBD1 (6 bases). The CDR3 sequence is 13 residues long. The germline V gene has CDR1 MNHEY and CDR2 SMNVEV (reference sequence). Deletions cut 6 bases from V and 6 bases from J, with 13 bases between. The CDR3 loop is CASRGQARDTQYF. CDR3 DNA sequence: TGTGCCAGCAGGGGACAAGCGCGGGATACGCAGTATTTT.

The rearrangement uses TRBV10-3 and TRBJ2-7, with a tentative D call TRBD1 (5 bases). Germline CDR1 reads ENHRY; CDR2 reads SYGVKD. Trimming took off 0 bases at V and 4 bases at J, with 13 bases between the two ends. This CDR3 comprises 15 residues. CDR3 sequence (DNA): TGTGCCATCAGTGAGTCGACAGTCAGCAGATACGAGCAGTACTTC. It codes for CAISESTVSRYEQYF.

This clonotype was seen at least ten times. The rearrangement uses TRBV20-1 and TRBJ2-1; D possibly corresponds to TRBD1 (6 bases). This CDR3 contains 14 residues. From germline, CDR1 is DFQATT and CDR2 SNEGSKA (reference sequence). Trimming removed 6 bases at V and 4 bases at J, with 16 bases between. CDR3 coding DNA: TGCAGTGCCTTACACCTCGGACAGTACAATGAGCAGTTCTTC. Amino acids: CSALHLGQYNEQFF.

The rearrangement joins TRBV2 to TRBJ2-4; tentative D call: TRBD2 (5 bases). V was clipped by 6 bases and J by 6 bases, with 15 bases between them. Germline V gene data show CDR1 as SNHLY and CDR2 as FYNNEI. This CDR3 contains 14 residues. CDR3 coding DNA: TGTGCCAGCAGCCAAAGGGTCGGAGGAAACATTCAGTACTTC. It encodes CASSQRVGGNIQYF.

This clonotype was observed a few times. The junction shows a germline mismatch at one end, possibly a read error. This rearrangement joins TRBV7-9 to TRBJ2-7; TRBD1 is a possible D gene (6 bases). The germline V gene encodes CDR1 SEHNR and CDR2 FQNEAQ (reference sequence). The CDR3 runs to 15 residues. The CDR3, as DNA: TGTGCCAGCACCTTAGGACAGACCCATCCCTACGAGCAGTACTTC. This sequence encodes CASTLGQTHPYEQYF.

The chain is built from TRBV6-2 or TRBV6-3 and TRBJ2-2; D is uncertain. CDR1 and CDR2 (germline): MNHEY, SVGEGT. CDR3 length equals 14 residues. V was trimmed by 6 bases and J by 1 base, leaving 9 bases between them. The CDR3 protein is CASRQTGNTGELFF. The CDR3 region has the DNA TGTGCCAGCAGGCAGACTGGGAACACCGGGGAGCTGTTTTTT.

This clonotype showed up many times. The rearrangement links TRBV12-3 or TRBV12-4 to TRBJ2-5; D call uncertain. The CDR3 totals 13 residues. V was trimmed by 6 bases and J by 4 bases, leaving 12 bases between them. The CDR3 here is CASSSSWGETQYF. For the CDR3, the DNA is TGTGCCAGCAGCTCCAGTTGGGGAGAGACCCAGTACTTC.

There are many counts of this clonotype. V usage is TRBV20-1 and J usage is TRBJ1-5; D is perhaps TRBD1 (5 bases). Germline V gene data show CDR1 as DFQATT and CDR2 as SNEGSKA (reference sequence). The length of the CDR3 is 12 residues. The germline V and J ends were trimmed by 5 bases and 4 bases, with 9 bases remaining between them. CDR3 DNA sequence: TGCAGTGCTGGGGCAGGGAATCAGCCCCAGCATTTT. Translating gives CSAGAGNQPQHF.

This clonotype was recorded a few times. This chain joins TRBV7-2 and TRBJ2-1; a possible D gene is TRBD2 (6 bases). V was cut by 2 bases and J by 5 bases, with 10 bases left in between. CDR1 and CDR2 from the germline V gene are SGHTA and FQGNSA. The CDR3 is 14 residues long. Here the CDR3 reads CASSLTGLNNEQFF. The CDR3, as DNA: TGTGCCAGCAGCTTAACTGGACTAAACAATGAGCAGTTCTTC.

This clonotype was counted ten times or more. This chain joins TRBV7-8 and TRBJ2-7; 9 nucleotides agree with TRBD2. Unmatched junction bases numbered 7, after V lost 3 bases and J lost 4 bases. Germline-derived CDR1 and CDR2 are SGHVS and FQNEAQ. The CDR3 totals 15 residues. The CDR3 sequence: CASSFRLAGDYEQYF. The DNA of the CDR3 is TGTGCCAGCAGCTTCCGGTTAGCGGGAGATTACGAGCAGTACTTC.

The chain carries TRBV6-5 and TRBJ1-5; no reliable D call. CDR1 and CDR2 from the germline V gene are MNHEY and SVGAGI. There are 13 residues in the CDR3. Trimming took off 0 bases at V and 7 bases at J, with 7 bases between the two ends. The DNA for the CDR3 is TGTGCCAGCAGTTACTCGAGTCTCCAGCCCCAGCATTTT. Its translation is CASSYSSLQPQHF.

This clonotype has more than one count but fewer than ten. The gene calls are TRBV20-1 and TRBJ1-5; the match to TRBD1 covers 7 bases. The CDR3 has 17 residues. Germline CDR1 and CDR2: DFQATT and SNEGSKA (reference sequence). The J segment lost 2 bases and the V segment lost 3 bases, leaving 13 bases of the junction unmatched. Here the CDR3 DNA reads TGCAGTGCTAGTCTGGCAGGGGGGATGAGTGGCAATCAGCCCCAGCATTTT. Amino acids: CSASLAGGMSGNQPQHF.

For the CDR3, the DNA is TGTGCCAGCGGGGGGGCCGGGGAGCTGTTTTTT. It codes for CASGGAGELFF. The gene calls are TRBV6-6 and TRBJ2-2; 7 nucleotides line up with TRBD2. CDR3 length: 11 residues. V was pared by 8 bases and J by 6 bases, with 0 bases of the junction left unmatched. The germline gives CDR1 MNHNY, CDR2 SVGAGI (reference sequence).